This T cell receptor beta chain stems from a study of CD8 T cells in Susac syndrome. Random-hexamer reverse transcription was applied to roughly 0.5 to 1 ug RNA. Amplification of TCR beta CDR3 spanned 54 Vbeta and 13 Jbeta via immunoSEQ multiplex PCR. Each CDR3 protein gets one entry after TCRdb re-called the immunoSEQ multiplex PCR reads with MiXCR. Here the sample spans 100,000 to 150,000 distinct CDR3 sequences, roughly 93% being singletons. This clonotype occurred once. TCR beta from blood CD8+ and CD4+ T cells was sequenced. TEMRA cells were enriched by FACS, and CD4+ and CD8+ T cells were negatively isolated. The specimen sequenced was CD8+ T cells from PBMCs. The receptor comes from a human donor with multiple sclerosis.

CDR3 DNA sequence: TGTGCCAGCAGCTCGGGACTAGCGGGTCGGGGGGATACGCAGTATTTT. It codes for CASSSGLAGRGDTQYF. This sequence joins TRBV7-9 and TRBJ2-3; TRBD2 agrees at 12 bases. V gave up 4 bases and J gave up 6 bases; unmatched junction bases: 8. The CDR3 has 16 amino acids. The germline CDR1 and CDR2 sequences are SEHNR and FQNEAQ (reference sequence).